Listed below are T cell receptor beta chains from one sample, sequenced in a study of blood T cell repertoires in COVID-19. Some clones are missing from TCRdb's copy, which holds only in-frame ones; the method was immunoSEQ multiplex PCR. The sample holds nearly 50,000 clones, approximately 85% seen once. The sequenced sample was peripheral blood. These receptors were taken from a woman in her fifties or sixties with acute or convalescent COVID-19. CDR3s include the opening cysteine and the closing phenylalanine or tryptophan. D genes are given only for firm matches. Some rows mark clone size as missing; the rest say once, few, many or name a class of expanded clone.

V: TRBV3-1/TRBV3-2; J: TRBJ2-5; D: TRBD1; size: -; CDR3: CASSQVQGAGETQYF; DNA: TGTGCCAGCAGCCAAGTGCAGGGGGCGGGGGAGACCCAGTACTTC
V: TRBV3-1/TRBV3-2; J: TRBJ2-7; D: -; size: -; CDR3: CASSQGRGAHLEEQYF; DNA: TGTGCCAGCAGCCAAGGTCGGGGGGCGCATCTTGAGGAGCAGTACTTC
V: TRBV4-1; J: TRBJ2-2; D: TRBD1; size: once; CDR3: CASSRGQANTGELFF; DNA: TGCGCCAGCAGCCGCGGACAGGCCAACACCGGGGAGCTGTTTTTT
V: TRBV27; J: TRBJ1-5; D: -; size: -; CDR3: CASSFGHPSNQPQHF; DNA: TGTGCCAGCAGTTTTGGGCACCCTAGCAATCAGCCCCAGCATTTT
V: TRBV5-5; J: TRBJ1-1; D: -; size: -; CDR3: CASSLSGAQGAFF; DNA: TGTGCCAGCAGCTTGTCAGGGGCTCAGGGAGCTTTCTTT
V: TRBV9; J: TRBJ2-1; D: TRBD1; size: -; CDR3: CASSAPGGDPVVNEQFF; DNA: TGTGCCAGCAGCGCCCCAGGGGGAGATCCGGTGGTGAATGAGCAGTTCTTC
V: TRBV28; J: TRBJ1-5; D: -; size: -; CDR3: CASKGGLSSQPQHF; DNA: TGTGCCAGCAAAGGAGGGCTCTCGAGTCAGCCCCAGCATTTT
V: TRBV10-3; J: TRBJ1-1; D: TRBD1; size: -; CDR3: CAISDRVNTEAFF; DNA: TGTGCCATCAGCGACAGGGTAAACACTGAAGCTTTCTTT
V: TRBV19; J: TRBJ1-5; D: -; size: -; CDR3: CASSTGAGNQPQHF; DNA: TGTGCCAGTAGTACAGGGGCAGGTAATCAGCCCCAGCATTTT
V: TRBV6-7; J: TRBJ1-1; D: TRBD1; size: -; CDR3: CASSFRDTILDRVAFF; DNA: TGTGCCAGCAGTTTTAGGGACACTATTCTCGACAGGGTCGCTTTCTTT
V: TRBV7-8; J: TRBJ2-7; D: -; size: -; CDR3: CASSYTSSYEQYF; DNA: TGTGCCAGCAGCTACACAAGCTCCTACGAGCAGTACTTC
V: TRBV19; J: TRBJ1-1; D: TRBD1; size: -; CDR3: CASRMGQGGNTEAFF; DNA: TGTGCCAGTAGGATGGGACAGGGGGGAAACACTGAAGCTTTCTTT
V: TRBV6-1; J: TRBJ1-5; D: TRBD1; size: -; CDR3: CASSGKTGGGGQPQHF; DNA: TGTGCCAGCAGTGGAAAGACAGGGGGCGGTGGTCAGCCCCAGCATTTT
V: TRBV27; J: TRBJ1-3; D: -; size: -; CDR3: CASSFGVGNTIYF; DNA: TGTGCCAGCAGTTTCGGGGTAGGAAACACCATATATTTT
V: TRBV19; J: TRBJ2-7; D: -; size: -; CDR3: CASSIDQFDRSSYEQYF; DNA: TGTGCCAGTAGTATAGATCAGTTCGACAGGAGCTCCTACGAGCAGTACTTC
V: TRBV5-6; J: TRBJ1-2; D: -; size: -; CDR3: CASSKNTNYGYTF; DNA: TGTGCCAGCAGCAAGAACACTAACTATGGCTACACCTTC
V: TRBV18; J: TRBJ2-1; D: TRBD2; size: -; CDR3: CASSPPGLRTREQFF; DNA: TGTGCCAGCTCACCGCCGGGACTACGGACGCGGGAGCAGTTCTTC
V: TRBV29-1; J: TRBJ1-5; D: -; size: -; CDR3: CSAQEGRGSQPQHF; DNA: TGCAGCGCTCAAGAGGGCAGGGGTAGTCAGCCCCAGCATTTT
V: TRBV7-2; J: TRBJ2-5; D: TRBD1; size: once; CDR3: CASSAPGQGYKTQYF; DNA: TGTGCCAGCAGCGCCCCGGGACAGGGGTATAAGACCCAGTACTTC
V: TRBV18; J: TRBJ1-5; D: -; size: -; CDR3: CASSPGPRGSNQPQHF; DNA: TGTGCCAGCTCACCAGGGCCCCGTGGCAGCAATCAGCCCCAGCATTTT
V: TRBV5-5; J: TRBJ1-5; D: TRBD1; size: -; CDR3: CASSFTGGSQPQHF; DNA: TGTGCCAGCAGCTTCACAGGGGGCAGTCAGCCCCAGCATTTT
V: TRBV6-5; J: TRBJ1-1; D: -; size: -; CDR3: CASITDRLIGAFF; DNA: TGTGCCAGCATTACAGACAGGCTCATCGGAGCTTTCTTT
V: TRBV7-9; J: TRBJ2-5; D: TRBD2; size: -; CDR3: CASRGLAGGPGQETQYF; DNA: TGTGCCAGCAGGGGACTAGCGGGAGGGCCGGGCCAAGAGACCCAGTACTTC
V: TRBV4-1; J: TRBJ1-5; D: -; size: -; CDR3: CASSQEAEYNQPQHF; DNA: TGCGCCAGCAGCCAAGAGGCGGAGTACAATCAGCCCCAGCATTTT
V: TRBV10-3; J: TRBJ1-2; D: -; size: few; CDR3: CAISEGLWGYTF; DNA: TGTGCCATCAGTGAGGGCCTTTGGGGCTACACCTTC
V: TRBV9; J: TRBJ2-5; D: TRBD2; size: -; CDR3: CASSVGREYQETQYF; DNA: TGTGCCAGCAGCGTCGGGAGGGAGTACCAAGAGACCCAGTACTTC